A single sample is the source of the 8 T cell receptor beta chains below, sequenced in a study of T-cell memory formation after mild COVID-19. TCRdb passed the 5' RACE reads through MiXCR, listing each CDR3 protein once. The table has about 340,000 distinct CDR3 sequences, under 25% seen once. Sequenced sample: PBMCs or a T cell subset sorted from them (not recorded which). The receptor source for this set is a man younger than 35 who had mild COVID-19 (a few samples of this study predate the infection). Cell type and time point are not known.

This clonotype showed up just a few times. The chain links TRBV6-5 to TRBJ2-7; tentative D call: TRBD1 (5 bases). Germline V gene lookup returns CDR1 MNHEY and CDR2 SVGAGI. This CDR3 has 13 residues. V gave up 5 bases and J gave up 3 bases, with 11 bases separating them. The CDR3 loop reads CASSAAGFYEQYV. The CDR3 coding sequence is TGTGCCAGCAGTGCCGCAGGGTTCTACGAGCAGTACGTC.

The DNA of the CDR3 is TGCAGTGCTGGGCTGTATCGCGGGGGGGCCTACGAGCAGTACTTC. It is translated as CSAGLYRGGAYEQYF. This chain uses TRBV20-1 with TRBJ2-7; TRBD2 aligns across 9 bases. V trimming: 5 bases; J trimming: 2 bases; junction bases outside the gene matches: 10. Germline lookup yields CDR1 DFQATT and CDR2 SNEGSKA (reference sequence). This CDR3 has 15 residues.

This chain joins TRBV5-1 and TRBJ2-3, with D unresolved. The CDR3 length is 11 residues. V was cut by 4 bases and J by 6 bases, with 6 bases left in between. From germline, CDR1 is SGHRS and CDR2 YFSETQ. CDR3 in amino acids: CASSSMDTQYF. DNA for the CDR3: TGCGCCAGCAGCAGCATGGATACGCAGTATTTT.

Only a few counts were recorded for this clonotype. The V gene is TRBV6-2 or TRBV6-3, the J gene TRBJ2-4; 7 nucleotides line up with TRBD1. The CDR3 extends over 20 amino acids. The V and J ends lost 2 bases and 0 bases, in that order; junction bases with no gene match: 16. Germline CDR1 reads MNHEY; CDR2 reads SVGEGT. CDR3 protein: CASSYNVRTGVLIAKNIQYF. The CDR3 coding sequence is TGTGCCAGCAGTTACAACGTTCGGACAGGCGTTTTGATAGCCAAAAACATTCAGTACTTC.

The rearrangement links TRBV3-1 to TRBJ1-6; 7 bases are shared with TRBD1. Trimming cost V 3 bases and J 8 bases; bases outside gene matches: 10. Germline assignment: CDR1 LGHDT and CDR2 YNNKEL (reference sequence). This CDR3 spans 16 amino acids. CDR3 protein: CASSQDQGQSYSPLHF. The DNA of the CDR3 is TGTGCCAGCAGCCAGGACCAGGGACAGTCGTATTCACCCCTCCACTTT.

This clonotype was observed a few times. This rearrangement joins TRBV20-1 to TRBJ1-4, with D unclear. The V gene's germline CDR1 is DFQATT and CDR2 SNEGSKA (reference sequence). This CDR3 has 12 amino acids. Trimming removed 6 bases at V and 8 bases at J, with 13 bases between. CDR3 sequence reads: CSATNIEEKLFF. The CDR3 DNA reads TGCAGTGCCACCAATATCGAGGAAAAACTGTTTTTT.

This clonotype appeared a few times. J is TRBJ2-5 and V is TRBV2; TRBD2 aligns across 10 bases. The CDR3 contains 14 residues. With 6 bases clipped from V and 5 bases from J, the junction kept 6 bases outside the gene matches. Germline lookup yields CDR1 SNHLY and CDR2 FYNNEI. The CDR3 sequence: CASRAGTSDETQYF. For the CDR3, the DNA is TGTGCCAGCAGGGCCGGGACTAGCGATGAGACCCAGTACTTC.

In this sample, this clonotype turned up a few times. The chain employs TRBV28 and TRBJ1-6; TRBD1 might be the D (5 bases). V was cut by 6 bases and J by 7 bases, with 16 bases left in between. CDR3 length equals 15 residues. The germline gives CDR1 MDHEN, CDR2 SYDVKM. In DNA, the CDR3 is TGTGCCAGCAGCCCGGGACTACGGGGAAATTCACCCCTCCACTTT. This codes for CASSPGLRGNSPLHF.